A single sample gave rise to the 20 T cell receptor beta chains below, sequenced in a study of T cell repertoires in cytomegalovirus infection (dated by TCRdb to the late 2010s). For sequencing, an Illumina HiSeq 1500 was employed. Through fastp at Q25 and MiXCR, TCRdb rebuilt clones from the public reads, retaining in-frame beta chains. Each CDR3 protein appears once, grouped with its most common genes and DNA. The sample table shows 550,000 to 850,000 distinct CDR3 sequences, and 30% to 40% are seen once. Clones ranked in the top ten supply around a sixth of the sample. Antigens of these TCRs are unknown. What this sample's treatment or condition label stands for: in vitro stimulation with specific CMV peptide epitopes to enrich CMV-specific T cells. The input for sequencing was cultured PBMCs, taken from culture after CMV antigen stimulation. The receptors were gathered from a human donor in good health (CMV status not recorded). Some clones in this sample may be carry-over from other donors' samples.

This clonotype was found many times. The chain links TRBV7-6 to TRBJ2-2, with 8 bases matching TRBD1. Germline CDR1 reads SGHVS; CDR2 reads FNYEAQ. The V and J ends lost 2 bases and 1 base, in that order; junction bases with no gene match: 21. The CDR3 covers 22 residues. This chain's CDR3 is CASSLQYGRGQGAWLNTGELFF. The CDR3 DNA is TGTGCCAGCAGCTTACAATATGGCCGGGGGCAGGGGGCATGGTTGAACACCGGGGAGCTGTTTTTT.

Many counts were recorded for this clonotype. The chain is built from TRBV7-6 and TRBJ2-3, with 11 bases matching TRBD2. V gave up 7 bases and J gave up 2 bases; unmatched junction bases: 5. This CDR3 region has 15 residues. Germline V lookup: CDR1 SGHVS, CDR2 FNYEAQ. The CDR3 DNA reads TGTGCCAGCACCCCTAGCGGGGGGCCCACAGATACGCAGTATTTT. Translating it yields CASTPSGGPTDTQYF.

The chain couples TRBV28 to TRBJ2-1; D remains ambiguous. V lost 4 bases and J 3 bases, leaving 16 bases between the germline ends. Germline V gives CDR1 MDHEN, CDR2 SYDVKM. This CDR3 is 16 amino acids long. Here the CDR3 DNA reads TGTGCCAGCAGTTACCCCCGTGGCGGAGTCTACAATGAGCAGTTCTTC. Residues: CASSYPRGGVYNEQFF.

This clonotype was picked up many times. This chain joins TRBV7-2 and TRBJ1-6; 7 bases are a match to TRBD1. The CDR3 is made up of 14 amino acids. Looked up from germline, CDR1 is SGHTA and CDR2 is FQGNSA. The V and J ends lost 5 bases and 10 bases, in that order; junction bases with no gene match: 8. The CDR3 DNA sequence: TGTGCCAGCAGCCCCGACAGGGCGGAATCACCCCTCCACTTT. It encodes CASSPDRAESPLHF.

The chain links TRBV29-1 to TRBJ2-5, with 10 bases matching TRBD1. V lost 7 bases to trimming and J lost 4 bases; unmatched junction nucleotides: 6. Germline assignment: CDR1 SQVTM and CDR2 ANQGSEA. The CDR3 sequence is 13 residues long. This CDR3 is CSATDRGRETQYF. CDR3 DNA: TGCAGCGCGACGGACAGGGGGAGAGAGACCCAGTACTTC.

This clonotype occurred many times. This sequence joins TRBV7-2 and TRBJ2-3, with D maybe TRBD2 (6 bases). With 2 bases removed from V and 5 bases from J, the gap between germline ends came to 20 bases. The CDR3 is 17 amino acids. CDR1 is SGHTA and CDR2 is FQGNSA in the germline V gene. The CDR3, as DNA: TGTGCCAGCAGCTTATTAGGGCGGGGCCCGGTGTTAGATACGCAGTATTTT. Protein: CASSLLGRGPVLDTQYF. The full variable domain, with the rest looked up from reference TRBV7-2 and TRBJ2-3, is GAGVSQSPSNKVTEKGKDVELRCDPISGHTALYWYRQSLGQGLEFLIYFQGNSAPDKSGLPSDRFSAERTGGSVSTLTIQRTQQEDSAVYLCASSLLGRGPVLDTQYFGPGTRLTVL.

This clonotype was recorded only once. This sequence joins TRBV6-8 and TRBJ2-1; D gene ambiguous. The CDR3 totals 16 residues. Looked up from germline, CDR1 is MNHGY and CDR2 is SAAAGT. Trimming pared 5 bases from V and 4 bases from J, leaving 18 bases between. CDR3 sequence: CASSPPGRPLYNEQFF. The CDR3 DNA is TGTGCCAGCAGTCCCCCCGGACGGCCCCTGTACAATGAGCAGTTCTTC.

The rearrangement joins TRBV12-3 or TRBV12-4 to TRBJ1-2; D is perhaps TRBD1 (5 bases). The CDR3 covers 13 residues. V was trimmed by 7 bases and J by 4 bases, leaving 13 bases between them. The CDR3 DNA reads as TGTGCCAGCACAATGGGGCAGGGCTATGGCTACACCTTC. This encodes CASTMGQGYGYTF.

The chain joins TRBV7-4 to TRBJ1-2, with D maybe TRBD1 (5 bases). The CDR3 is made up of 13 amino acids. V was trimmed by 5 bases and J by 4 bases, leaving 11 bases between them. Germline CDR1 and CDR2: SGHVT and SQSDAQ. CDR3 sequence reads: CASSPGTFYGYTF. The CDR3 bases are TGTGCCAGCAGCCCGGGGACCTTCTATGGCTACACCTTC.

The chain joins TRBV7-2 to TRBJ2-7; TRBD2 matches 7 bases. CDR3 length: 14 residues. The germline CDR1 and CDR2 sequences are SGHTA and FQGNSA. The J segment lost 2 bases and the V segment lost 6 bases, leaving 7 bases of the junction unmatched. The CDR3 spells CASSLTGTTYEQYF. The DNA for the CDR3 is TGTGCCAGCAGTCTCACCGGGACTACCTACGAGCAGTACTTC. The full variable domain, with the rest looked up from reference TRBV7-2 and TRBJ2-7, is GAGVSQSPSNKVTEKGKDVELRCDPISGHTALYWYRQSLGQGLEFLIYFQGNSAPDKSGLPSDRFSAERTGGSVSTLTIQRTQQEDSAVYLCASSLTGTTYEQYFGPGTRLTVT.

The chain uses TRBV6-5 and TRBJ1-5; D uncertain. The germline V gene has CDR1 MNHEY and CDR2 SVGAGI. The CDR3 has 12 amino acids. Trimming took 2 bases from V and 6 from J, leaving 5 bases between them. The CDR3 nucleotides are TGTGCCAGCAGTTACGTTGGTCAGCCCCAGCATTTT. Translation: CASSYVGQPQHF.

The chain combines TRBV15 with TRBJ1-4; D is uncertain. CDR1 is LNHNV, CDR2 YYDKDF, per germline (reference sequence). The CDR3 has 15 residues. V lost 0 bases and J lost 0, with 5 bases in between. The CDR3 DNA follows: TGTGCCACCAGCAGAGATACAGCAACTAATGAAAAACTGTTTTTT. Its protein product is CATSRDTATNEKLFF.

The chain employs TRBV5-1 and TRBJ2-1, with 9 bases identical to TRBD1. Germline values: CDR1 SGHRS, CDR2 YFSETQ. The CDR3 has 16 residues. V dropped 0 bases and J dropped 3; count of bases not matched to a gene: 4. The CDR3 reads CASSLAGDRVYNEQFF. The CDR3 nucleotides read TGCGCCAGCAGCTTGGCCGGGGACAGGGTCTACAATGAGCAGTTCTTC.

This clonotype was counted a few times. This rearrangement joins TRBV7-6 to TRBJ2-1; TRBD2 aligns across 9 bases. In germline, CDR1 is SGHVS, CDR2 FNYEAQ. The CDR3 spans 20 residues. Losses at the gene ends were 1 base for V and 7 bases for J; bases not matched to a gene: 20. The CDR3 loop is CASSLGSPGLAGSHENEQFF. Written as DNA, the CDR3 is TGTGCCAGCAGCTTAGGATCCCCCGGGCTAGCGGGATCTCATGAGAATGAGCAGTTCTTC.

This clonotype was seen only a few times. The chain recombines TRBV19 with TRBJ2-5; D possibly corresponds to TRBD1 (6 bases). CDR3 size: 15 residues. The V end was cut by 5 bases, the J end by 3 bases, with 16 bases between. Germline V lookup: CDR1 LNHDA, CDR2 SQIVND (reference sequence). The CDR3 protein is CASSDWQGLKETQYF. CDR3 DNA sequence: TGTGCCAGTAGTGATTGGCAGGGGCTTAAAGAGACCCAGTACTTC.

The chain uses TRBV7-6 and TRBJ2-2; D is perhaps TRBD2 (6 bases). CDR1 SGHVS and CDR2 FNYEAQ come from the germline V gene. Between the trimmed V and J ends, which lost 1 base and 0 bases, there was a span of 9 bases. The CDR3 is made up of 16 amino acids. The CDR3 DNA follows: TGTGCCAGCAGCTTAGGGGGGGTCGCGAACACCGGGGAGCTGTTTTTT. Its protein is CASSLGGVANTGELFF.

This clonotype has only a few counts. This sequence joins TRBV12-3 or TRBV12-4 and TRBJ1-2, with TRBD1 identical over 10 bases. V gave up 10 bases and J gave up 6 bases; unmatched junction bases: 8. This CDR3 has 13 amino acids. CDR3 sequence: CANSPTGGDGYTF. The CDR3 nucleotides are TGTGCCAACTCCCCGACAGGGGGCGATGGCTACACCTTC.

This chain links TRBV4-1 with TRBJ1-6; no definite D call. The V end was cut by 3 bases, the J end by 10 bases, with 13 bases between. Germline V gene data show CDR1 as MGHRA and CDR2 as YSYEKL. The length of the CDR3 is 14 residues. CDR3 amino acids: CASSQPTGISPLHF. CDR3 in DNA: TGCGCCAGCAGCCAGCCGACCGGGATATCACCCCTCCACTTT.

In this sample, this clonotype turned up many times. This chain uses TRBV7-2 with TRBJ1-6; D is ambiguous. This CDR3 contains 14 residues. The V and J ends lost 3 bases and 6 bases respectively, with 9 bases between them. Germline CDR1 reads SGHTA; CDR2 reads FQGNSA. As DNA, the CDR3 is TGTGCCAGCAGCTTCGGCGGGATTAATTCACCCCTCCACTTT. Its translation: CASSFGGINSPLHF.

This clonotype occurred many times. V gene TRBV7-2 combines with J gene TRBJ2-2, with 10 positions matching TRBD1. CDR1 and CDR2 (germline): SGHTA, FQGNSA. This CDR3 contains 17 residues. Germline trimming cut 5 bases from V and 6 bases from J; bases unmatched to any gene: 12. CDR3: CASSPRGGQGSSGELFF. The CDR3 region has the DNA TGTGCCAGCAGCCCCAGGGGGGGACAGGGGAGTTCCGGGGAGCTGTTTTTT.